This T cell receptor (beta chain) was captured by sequencing in a study of cytomegalovirus exposure and HLA in healthy donors. In the case of this clone: Antigen unknown.

Points from the study as a whole: Investigators reported about 160 TCR beta chains as tied to cytomegalovirus.

Germline V lookup: CDR1 GTSNPN, CDR2 SVGIG (reference sequence). The CDR3 has 17 residues. V lost 0 bases, J lost 2 bases, and 17 bases lay in between. Using immunoSEQ multiplex PCR, the repertoire was profiled, and TCRdb retains in-frame clones only, with some absent. The data contain 150,000 to 200,000 clones, roughly 96% of them singletons. Material for sequencing was PBMCs. The V gene is TRBV30, the J gene TRBJ1-5; D remains ambiguous. This receptor was identified in a woman aged 18-35 years in good health and CMV-seronegative. CDR3 residues: CAWSVARIERGNQPQHF. Here the CDR3 DNA reads TGTGCCTGGAGTGTAGCCAGGATCGAGAGAGGCAATCAGCCCCAGCATTTT.